Each of the 20 T cell receptor beta chains below was sequenced from the same sample in a study of T-cell reconstitution after alpha-beta-depleted transplantation in children. Preparation of the TCRbeta library used unique molecular identifiers. TCRdb re-analysed the PCR reads in MiXCR, keeping a single row per CDR3 protein. The data contain 600,000 or so distinct CDR3 sequences, 20% to 25% of them seen just once; the ten biggest clones take up 12% to 15%. Source: PBMCs, mostly from graft donor cells, taken 360 days after TCRalphabeta/CD19-depleted stem cell transplant. The receptors were sampled from a boy less than two years old who had a stem cell transplant for acute myeloid leukemia, so the T cells may come from the graft donor.

This clonotype showed up many times. The chain carries TRBV3-1 and TRBJ1-4; D is possibly TRBD1 (6 bases). The germline CDR1 and CDR2 sequences are LGHDT and YNNKEL (reference sequence). The CDR3 totals 16 residues. V lost 0 bases to trimming and J lost 12 bases, with 20 bases between them. The chain's CDR3 is CASSQESYRVAPELFF. The CDR3 nucleotides are TGTGCCAGCAGCCAAGAATCGTACAGGGTAGCCCCGGAACTGTTTTTT.

The chain is built from TRBV7-9 and TRBJ2-7; D gene unclear. CDR3 length equals 13 residues. The V gene's germline CDR1 is SEHNR and CDR2 FQNEAQ (reference sequence). Trimming left V 0 bases short and J 5 bases short, with 8 bases between. As DNA, the CDR3 is TGTGCCAGCAGCTTAGCACCTGTTGACGAGCAGTACTTC. This sequence encodes CASSLAPVDEQYF.

This clonotype was detected a few times. V and J are TRBV20-1 and TRBJ2-5; 7 bases match TRBD1. V lost 3 bases to trimming and J lost 5 bases; unmatched junction nucleotides: 9. Germline values: CDR1 DFQATT, CDR2 SNEGSKA (reference sequence). The CDR3 is 14 amino acids. The CDR3 here is CSASPDRARETQYF. The CDR3, as DNA: TGCAGTGCTAGCCCCGACAGGGCTCGGGAGACCCAGTACTTC.

In its sample, this clonotype was seen a few times. The gene calls are TRBV7-3 and TRBJ2-1; D gene unclear. This CDR3 comprises 14 residues. The germline gives CDR1 SGHTA, CDR2 FQGTGA. V gave up 7 bases and J gave up 0 bases, with 10 bases separating them. The CDR3 here is CASKEAASYNEQFF. The DNA for the CDR3 is TGTGCCAGCAAAGAGGCGGCCTCCTACAATGAGCAGTTCTTC.

The chain joins TRBV21-1 to TRBJ2-7; the table gives TRBD2 as D, unverified against the DNA. TRBV21-1 is described as a pseudogene. The CDR3 sequence is 15 residues long. The CDR3 nucleotides read TGTGCCAGCACCTCGCCAGGGGCCCTCCCCTACGAGCAGTACGTC. Translated, it gives CASTSPGALPYEQYV.

The genes are TRBV2 and TRBJ1-1; D is undetermined. The CDR3 runs to 13 residues. Germline V gene lookup returns CDR1 SNHLY and CDR2 FYNNEI. V lost 4 bases and J 1 base, leaving 7 bases between the germline ends. The CDR3 region is CASSGRRNTEAFF. In nucleotides, the CDR3 is TGTGCCAGCAGTGGACGACGGAACACTGAAGCTTTCTTT.

There are many counts of this clonotype. The rearrangement uses TRBV20-1 and TRBJ2-7, with D hard to call. V lost 1 base to trimming and J lost 3 bases, with 10 bases between them. The CDR3 loop spans 13 amino acids. CDR1 DFQATT and CDR2 SNEGSKA come from the germline V gene (reference sequence). The CDR3 loop is CSARVPPGYEQYF. CDR3 DNA: TGCAGTGCTAGAGTCCCCCCGGGCTACGAGCAGTACTTC.

Many counts were recorded for this clonotype. The chain links TRBV7-2 to TRBJ1-4; 9 bases align to TRBD1. Germline values: CDR1 SGHTA, CDR2 FQGNSA. Trimming at V came to 5 bases and at J to 7 bases, leaving 5 bases not matched to a gene. This CDR3 has 14 amino acids. Here the CDR3 reads CASSLRDRAEKLFF. CDR3 sequence (DNA): TGTGCCAGCAGCCTAAGGGACAGGGCTGAAAAACTGTTTTTT. Full variable domain (remainder filled in from reference TRBV7-2 and TRBJ1-4): GAGVSQSPSNKVTEKGKDVELRCDPISGHTALYWYRQSLGQGLEFLIYFQGNSAPDKSGLPSDRFSAERTGGSVSTLTIQRTQQEDSAVYLCASSLRDRAEKLFFGSGTQLSVL.

This clonotype was found a few times. The gene calls are TRBV20-1 and TRBJ1-2; TRBD1 might be the D (5 bases). V lost 7 bases to trimming and J lost 5 bases, with 14 bases between them. This CDR3 spans 12 amino acids. CDR1 and CDR2 from the germline V gene are DFQATT and SNEGSKA (reference sequence). CDR3 sequence reads: CSVRRGPYGYTF. The CDR3, as DNA: TGCAGTGTGCGGAGGGGTCCGTATGGCTACACCTTC.

The sample holds a few counts of this clonotype. The J gene is TRBJ1-6, the V gene TRBV25-1, with TRBD1 matching 7 bases. Trimming took 1 base from V and 4 from J; bases not matched to a gene: 1. Germline V lookup: CDR1 MGHDK, CDR2 SYGVNS. This CDR3 has 15 amino acids. The CDR3 DNA follows: TGTGCCAGCAGTGAATTGACAGGGTATAATTCACCCCTCCACTTT. This encodes CASSELTGYNSPLHF.

The gene calls are TRBV20-1 and TRBJ2-3; weak D call: TRBD2 (6 bases). The CDR3 loop spans 15 amino acids. V shed 0 bases and J shed 2 bases, with 12 bases lying between them. Looked up from germline, CDR1 is DFQATT and CDR2 is SNEGSKA (reference sequence). CDR3 protein: CSARDPGGPTDTQYF. CDR3 DNA: TGCAGTGCTAGAGACCCCGGGGGACCCACAGATACGCAGTATTTT.

This clonotype has at least ten counts. This chain uses TRBV20-1 with TRBJ1-2, with 9 bases aligning to TRBD1. There are 12 residues in the CDR3. Germline V gene lookup returns CDR1 DFQATT and CDR2 SNEGSKA (reference sequence). The CDR3, as DNA: TGCAGGGCAGTGACAGGGGGCTATGGCTACACCTTC. As protein: CRAVTGGYGYTF.

For this clonotype: Germline and junction disagree at one end, which may indicate a read error. V is TRBV12-3 or TRBV12-4 and J is TRBJ1-1; tentative D call: TRBD1 (5 bases). The CDR3 spans 15 residues. The CDR3 region has the DNA TGTGCCAGCAGTGGGGAGGGGTTCGAGAACTCTGAAGCTTTCTTT. Encoded protein: CASSGEGFENSEAFF.

This clonotype was seen only a few times. V usage is TRBV5-6 and J usage is TRBJ2-5; TRBD1 aligns across 10 bases. The CDR3 runs to 15 residues. Germline V gene data show CDR1 as SGHDT and CDR2 as YYEEEE. V trimming: 4 bases; J trimming: 4 bases; junction bases outside the gene matches: 7. In DNA form, the CDR3 reads TGTGCCAGCAGCAGGGACAGGGGCCTAGGAGAGACCCAGTACTTC. Protein product: CASSRDRGLGETQYF.

The gene calls are TRBV3-1 and TRBJ1-2; the match to TRBD1 covers 9 bases. The J segment lost 6 bases and the V segment lost 4 bases, leaving 9 bases of the junction unmatched. Germline CDR1 reads LGHDT; CDR2 reads YNNKEL (reference sequence). This CDR3 has 15 residues. The DNA of the CDR3 is TGTGCCAGCAGCCTCCCGGGACAGGGCATAGATGGCTACACCTTC. Translation gives CASSLPGQGIDGYTF.

In its sample, this clonotype was seen many times. The chain couples TRBV6-5 to TRBJ1-3; D is undetermined. The CDR3 is 14 amino acids. Trimming stripped 5 bases from V and 0 bases from J, with 8 bases between. In germline, CDR1 is MNHEY, CDR2 SVGAGI. The CDR3 protein is CASSRGGSGNTIYF. CDR3 sequence (DNA): TGTGCCAGCAGTCGGGGAGGCTCTGGAAACACCATATATTTT.

This clonotype was detected ten times or more. This rearrangement joins TRBV12-3 or TRBV12-4 to TRBJ2-1; D unclear. This CDR3 spans 13 amino acids. V was clipped by 7 bases and J by 5 bases, with 12 bases between them. CDR3 protein: CASNVGRDNEQFF. The CDR3 region has the DNA TGTGCCAGCAACGTTGGACGGGACAATGAGCAGTTCTTC.

The chain employs TRBV5-1 and TRBJ2-3; TRBD2 matches at 9 bases. J gave up 3 bases and V 3 bases, and 8 bases lay outside the gene matches. CDR1 is SGHRS and CDR2 is YFSETQ in the germline V gene. The CDR3 consists of 16 residues. The CDR3 region is CASSSLAGRWTDTQYF. DNA of the CDR3: TGCGCCAGCAGCTCCCTAGCGGGGCGATGGACAGATACGCAGTATTTT.

This clonotype has a handful of counts. J is TRBJ2-3 and V is TRBV18, with 8 nucleotides matching TRBD2. Germline CDR1 and CDR2: KGHSH and LQKENI. This CDR3 is 16 amino acids long. Unmatched junction bases numbered 4, after V lost 0 bases and J lost 2 bases. CDR3 nucleotide sequence: TGTGCCAGCTCACCACCCCTAGCGGGTCCCACAGATACGCAGTATTTT. Translation: CASSPPLAGPTDTQYF.

This clonotype was found many times. The gene calls are TRBV20-1 and TRBJ1-6; D may be TRBD1 (5 bases). CDR1 and CDR2 from the germline V gene are DFQATT and SNEGSKA (reference sequence). This CDR3 has 15 residues. V lost 0 bases to trimming and J lost 9 bases, with 15 bases between them. The CDR3 loop reads CSARDLGREGSPLHF. The CDR3 DNA reads as TGCAGTGCTAGAGATCTCGGCAGGGAAGGTTCACCCCTCCACTTT.